A single sample is the source of the 2 T cell receptor beta chains below, sequenced in a study of T-cell memory formation after mild COVID-19. TCRdb reprocessed the 5' RACE reads via MiXCR and lists one record per CDR3 protein. The data show under 250,000 distinct CDR3 sequences, 25% to 35% seen once. The sample comprised PBMCs or a T cell subset sorted from them (not recorded which). The receptor set was obtained from an adult woman who had mild COVID-19 (a few samples of this study predate the infection). Cell type and time point are not known.

A few counts support this clonotype. The genes are TRBV6-2 or TRBV6-3 and TRBJ2-3; D possibly corresponds to TRBD1 (7 bases). Trimming cost V 8 bases and J 2 bases, with 17 bases left between them. CDR3 size: 15 residues. The germline V gene encodes CDR1 MNHEY and CDR2 SVGEGT. In nucleotides, the CDR3 is TGTGCCAGCCTGGGCTCGGAGGGGGCCACAGATACGCAGTATTTT. Protein: CASLGSEGATDTQYF.

This clonotype was picked up a small number of times. The rearrangement joins TRBV7-2 to TRBJ2-3; 7 bases are shared with TRBD2. The trim removed 5 bases at V and 13 bases at J, leaving 12 bases unmatched. The CDR3 spans 13 residues. Germline CDR1 reads SGHTA; CDR2 reads FQGNSA. The CDR3 DNA reads TGTGCCAGCAGCCCCGGGACTACTTTGTCGGAGTATTTT. The encoded protein is CASSPGTTLSEYF.